These 10 T cell receptor beta chains originate from one sample sequenced in a study of PD-L1 blockade in urothelial cancer. Time point indicated: pretreatment peripheral blood. Clones were read by immunoSEQ multiplex PCR, and TCRdb kept only the in-frame ones, dropping some. Seen here are 70,000 to 85,000 clones, roughly 90% observed once, and the top ten hold over 4%. Sequencing used PBMCs, obtained around atezolizumab (anti-PD-L1) treatment. The receptor set was obtained from a man between 65 and 85 years old with urothelial cancer.

This sequence joins TRBV28 and TRBJ2-4; 12 bases are a match to TRBD1. CDR1 is MDHEN, CDR2 SYDVKM, per germline. The CDR3 has 14 residues. Trimming at V came to 5 bases and at J to 9 bases, leaving 5 bases not matched to a gene. The DNA of the CDR3 is TGTGCCAGCAGTACCGGGACAGGGGGCGGCATTCAGTACTTC. It codes for CASSTGTGGGIQYF. The full variable domain, completed using reference TRBV28 and TRBJ2-4, is DVKVTQSSRYLVKRTGEKVFLECVQDMDHENMFWYRQDPGLGLRLIYFSYDVKMKEKGDIPEGYSVSREKKERFSLILESASTNQTSMYLCASSTGTGGGIQYFGAGTRLSVL.

The V and J genes are TRBV28 and TRBJ2-7, with 8 bases aligning to TRBD2. The junction had 17 bases not matched to a gene; V was cut back by 7 bases and J by 0 bases. There are 18 residues in the CDR3. Germline V gene lookup returns CDR1 MDHEN and CDR2 SYDVKM. CDR3 region: CASMGLIGSGISSYEQYF. CDR3 in DNA: TGTGCCAGCATGGGGTTAATCGGTAGCGGGATCAGCTCCTACGAGCAGTACTTC.

The rearrangement uses TRBV27 and TRBJ2-3; D may be TRBD1 (5 bases). Trimming took 4 bases from V and 0 from J, leaving 11 bases between them. Germline V lookup: CDR1 MNHEY, CDR2 SMNVEV (reference sequence). The CDR3 runs 15 residues. The CDR3 sequence is CASSSHPGSTDTQYF. The CDR3 DNA follows: TGTGCCAGCAGTTCCCATCCAGGGAGCACAGATACGCAGTATTTT.

The rearrangement joins TRBV19 to TRBJ2-4; 10 bases match TRBD2. CDR1 LNHDA and CDR2 SQIVND come from the germline V gene (reference sequence). The CDR3 is 15 residues long. J lost 5 bases, V lost 4 bases, and 5 bases had no gene match. The CDR3, as DNA: TGTGCCAGTAGTACCCGTAGCGGGAGGCAAAACATTCAGTACTTC. The encoded protein is CASSTRSGRQNIQYF. Supplemented by reference TRBV19 and TRBJ2-4, the full variable domain reads DGGITQSPKYLFRKEGQNVTLSCEQNLNHDAMYWYRQDPGQGLRLIYYSQIVNDFQKGDIAEGYSVSREKKESFPLTVTSAQKNPTAFYLCASSTRSGRQNIQYFGAGTRLSVL.

Only a few counts were recorded for this clone. The chain couples TRBV6-5 to TRBJ2-2; 7 nucleotides agree with TRBD1. Germline V lookup: CDR1 MNHEY, CDR2 SVGAGI. The J segment lost 0 bases and the V segment lost 2 bases, leaving 0 bases of the junction unmatched. This CDR3 has 15 amino acids. CDR3 DNA sequence: TGTGCCAGCAGTTACGGGACAGCGAACACCGGGGAGCTGTTTTTT. Translating gives CASSYGTANTGELFF.

This chain joins TRBV6-1 and TRBJ1-2, with D perhaps matching TRBD1 (6 bases). CDR1 is MNHNS, CDR2 SASEGT, per germline. The CDR3 is made up of 14 amino acids. Deletions cut 4 bases from V and 2 bases from J, with 11 bases between. CDR3 sequence reads: CASSGTGQNYGYTF. CDR3 nucleotides: TGTGCCAGCAGTGGGACTGGACAGAACTATGGCTACACCTTC.

The CDR3 reads CASSQESSGVGHEQYF. CDR3 DNA sequence: TGCGCCAGCAGCCAGGAGTCTTCTGGGGTGGGGCACGAGCAGTACTTC. The chain recombines TRBV4-1 with TRBJ2-7, with D possibly matching TRBD1 (5 bases). V was pared by 3 bases and J by 5 bases, with 20 bases between. The CDR3 is 16 amino acids. Germline V gene lookup returns CDR1 MGHRA and CDR2 YSYEKL.

J is TRBJ2-7 and V is TRBV18; TRBD2 might be the D (7 bases). This CDR3 comprises 14 residues. V lost 3 bases, J lost 7 bases, and 16 bases lay in between. Germline V gives CDR1 KGHSH, CDR2 LQKENI. DNA for the CDR3: TGTGCCAGCTCACCGGTCCCGAAGGGGGGGGAGCAGTACTTC. The encoded protein is CASSPVPKGGEQYF.

The rearrangement uses TRBV28 and TRBJ1-5, with D possibly matching TRBD1 (5 bases). CDR1 and CDR2 from the germline V gene are MDHEN and SYDVKM. The CDR3 runs 14 residues. V was pared by 7 bases and J by 1 base, with 11 bases between. In nucleotides, the CDR3 is TGTGCCAGCACCTCAGGGATGAGCAATCAGCCCCAGCATTTT. Amino acids: CASTSGMSNQPQHF.

The chain couples TRBV7-2 to TRBJ2-2; 8 bases line up with TRBD2. The germline gives CDR1 SGHTA, CDR2 FQGNSA. This CDR3 has 15 residues. Losses at the gene ends were 10 bases for V and 5 bases for J; bases not matched to a gene: 12. In DNA, the CDR3 is TGTGCCACAGGATACCTCATAGCGGGAACCGGGGAGCTGTTTTTT. Protein: CATGYLIAGTGELFF. Combining the CDR3 with reference TRBV7-2 and TRBJ2-2 gives the whole variable domain GAGVSQSPSNKVTEKGKDVELRCDPISGHTALYWYRQSLGQGLEFLIYFQGNSAPDKSGLPSDRFSAERTGGSVSTLTIQRTQQEDSAVYLCATGYLIAGTGELFFGEGSRLTVL.